The source of this TCR beta chain is a study of OX40 agonist ivuxolimab in advanced cancers. About the study: Eligibility rules accepted prior anti-PD-1, anti-PD-L1 or anti-CTLA-4 therapy, and roughly 42% had some. General study results and limits: Researchers report that CD8+ T cells had, on average, more expanded clones than CD4+. Some nonresponders also had low normalized T-cell clonal expansion.

The protocol was immunoSEQ multiplex PCR, while the TCRdb copy is restricted to in-frame clones and leaves out a portion. The sample lists 80,000 to 100,000 clones, 87% occurring once. Worth noting for this clone: The target antigen is unknown.

This TCR derives from an adult with an advanced solid tumor such as melanoma, head and neck, liver or kidney cancer. Source: CD4+ or CD8+ T cells sorted from blood, taken in a trial of the OX40 agonist ivuxolimab.

The CDR3 DNA sequence: TGTGCCAGCAGTGGGGAGGTGCGGGGGGTTAGCACAGATACGCAGTATTTT. As protein: CASSGEVRGVSTDTQYF. The J gene is TRBJ2-3, the V gene TRBV6-1; 8 nucleotides align to TRBD2. The CDR3 runs to 17 residues. With 4 bases clipped from V and 0 bases from J, the junction kept 9 bases outside the gene matches. From germline, CDR1 is MNHNS and CDR2 SASEGT.